This T cell receptor beta chain originates from a study of cytomegalovirus exposure and HLA in healthy donors. The PCR had 60 Vbeta and 13 Jbeta primers. Some clones are missing from TCRdb's copy, which holds only in-frame ones; the method was immunoSEQ multiplex PCR. The sample lists 100,000 to 150,000 clones; around two thirds were seen once. Germline V gene lookup returns CDR1 SGHTA and CDR2 FQGNSA. Trimming cost V 2 bases and J 1 base, with 8 bases left between them. The CDR3 sequence is 14 residues long. The receptor was derived from a middle-aged woman in good health and CMV-seropositive. Sequencing was done on a sample of PBMCs. The V call is TRBV7-2, the J call TRBJ1-1; D gene ambiguous. The CDR3 here is CASSLRAGNTEAFF. For the CDR3, the DNA is TGTGCCAGCAGCTTAAGGGCGGGGAACACTGAAGCTTTCTTT.